This TCR beta chain was obtained from a study of kidney transplant recipient with SARS-CoV-2 infection. The CDR3 consists of 21 residues. CDR1 and CDR2 from the germline V gene are ENHRY and SYGVKD. V gave up 0 bases and J gave up 2 bases; unmatched junction bases: 18. At least ten counts were recorded for this clonotype. TCRdb fed the reads into MiXCR, producing one record per CDR3 protein. The sample contains fewer than 250,000 distinct CDR3 sequences, more than 25% of which appear only once. This chain joins TRBV10-3 and TRBJ2-5; 10 bases match TRBD2. This specimen was a blood sample, taken at baseline and on day 111 from a kidney transplant recipient. The source of this sequence is a male patient in his thirties who had COVID-19 and was a kidney transplant recipient. A share of the T cells may be of graft donor origin. CDR3 sequence reads: CAISESVSQLTSGIRQETQYF. In nucleotides, the CDR3 is TGTGCCATCAGTGAGTCCGTATCCCAACTTACTAGCGGGATTCGGCAAGAGACCCAGTACTTC.